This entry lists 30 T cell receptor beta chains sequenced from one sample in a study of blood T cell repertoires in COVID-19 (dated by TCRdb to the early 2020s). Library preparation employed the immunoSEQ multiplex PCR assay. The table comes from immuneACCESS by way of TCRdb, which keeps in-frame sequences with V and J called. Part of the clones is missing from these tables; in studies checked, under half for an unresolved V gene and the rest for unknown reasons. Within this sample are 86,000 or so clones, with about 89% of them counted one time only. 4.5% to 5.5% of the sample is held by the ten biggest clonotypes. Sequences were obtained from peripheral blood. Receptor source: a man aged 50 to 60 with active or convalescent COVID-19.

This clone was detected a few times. CDR3 sequence (DNA): TGTGCCAGTGTGACACCTTGGACTAGCCGGGAGACCCAGTACTTC. It yields the protein CASVTPWTSRETQYF. The chain is built from TRBV19 and TRBJ2-5; 8 nucleotides line up with TRBD2. Germline assignment: CDR1 LNHDA and CDR2 SQIVND (reference sequence). The CDR3 loop spans 15 amino acids. V lost 8 bases and J lost 5; bases outside the gene matches: 13.

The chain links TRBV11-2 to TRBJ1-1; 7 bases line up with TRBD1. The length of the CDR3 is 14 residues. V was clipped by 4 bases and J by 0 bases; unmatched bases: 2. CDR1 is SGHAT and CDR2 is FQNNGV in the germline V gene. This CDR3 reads CASSSGTVNTEAFF. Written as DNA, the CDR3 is TGTGCCAGCAGCTCCGGGACAGTGAACACTGAAGCTTTCTTT.

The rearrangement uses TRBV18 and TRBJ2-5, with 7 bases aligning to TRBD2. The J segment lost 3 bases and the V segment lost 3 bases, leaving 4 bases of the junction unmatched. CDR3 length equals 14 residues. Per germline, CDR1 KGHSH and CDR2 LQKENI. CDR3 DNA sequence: TGTGCCAGCTCACCCGGGGCGGGGGAAGAGACCCAGTACTTC. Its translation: CASSPGAGEETQYF. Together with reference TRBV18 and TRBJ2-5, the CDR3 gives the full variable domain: NAGVMQNPRHLVRRRGQEARLRCSPMKGHSHVYWYRQLPEEGLKFMVYLQKENIIDESGMPKERFSAEFPKEGPSILRIQQVVRGDSAAYFCASSPGAGEETQYFGPGTRLLVL.

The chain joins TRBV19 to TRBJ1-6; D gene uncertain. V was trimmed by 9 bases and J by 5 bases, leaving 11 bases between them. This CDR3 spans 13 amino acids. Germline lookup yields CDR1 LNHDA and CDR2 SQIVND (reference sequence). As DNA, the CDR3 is TGTGCCAGCACGGAGACTAATAATTCACCCCTCCACTTT. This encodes CASTETNNSPLHF.

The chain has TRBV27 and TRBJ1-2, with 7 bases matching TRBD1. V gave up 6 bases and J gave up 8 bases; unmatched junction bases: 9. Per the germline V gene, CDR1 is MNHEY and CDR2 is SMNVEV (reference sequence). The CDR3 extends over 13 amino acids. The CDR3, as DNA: TGTGCCAGCAGAACAGGGGATTTGCGGGGCTACACCTTC. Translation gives CASRTGDLRGYTF.

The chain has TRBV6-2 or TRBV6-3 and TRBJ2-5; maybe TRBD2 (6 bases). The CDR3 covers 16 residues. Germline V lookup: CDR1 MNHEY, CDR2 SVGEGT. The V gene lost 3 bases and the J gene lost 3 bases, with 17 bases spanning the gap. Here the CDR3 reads CASSYGLGLPKETQYF. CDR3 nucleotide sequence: TGTGCCAGCAGTTATGGCCTCGGACTACCGAAAGAGACCCAGTACTTC.

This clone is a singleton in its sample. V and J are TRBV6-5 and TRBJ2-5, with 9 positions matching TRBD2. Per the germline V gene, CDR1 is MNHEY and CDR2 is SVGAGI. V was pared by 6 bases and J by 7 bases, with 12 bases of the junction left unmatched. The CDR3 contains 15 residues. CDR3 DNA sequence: TGTGCCAGCAGCCGGACACTAGCGGGCGGGCGGACCCAGTACTTC. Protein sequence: CASSRTLAGGRTQYF.

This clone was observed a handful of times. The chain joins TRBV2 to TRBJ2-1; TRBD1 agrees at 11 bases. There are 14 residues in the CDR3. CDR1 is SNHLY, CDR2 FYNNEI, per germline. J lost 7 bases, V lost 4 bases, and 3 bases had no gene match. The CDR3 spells CASSAGQGGNEQFF. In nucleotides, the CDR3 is TGTGCCAGCAGTGCGGGACAGGGGGGGAATGAGCAGTTCTTC.

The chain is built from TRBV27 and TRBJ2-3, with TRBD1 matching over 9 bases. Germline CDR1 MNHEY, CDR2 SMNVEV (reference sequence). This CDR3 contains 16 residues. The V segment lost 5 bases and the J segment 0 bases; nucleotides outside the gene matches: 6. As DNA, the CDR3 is TGTGCCAGCAGTCCCTTGGGGACAGGGAGCACAGATACGCAGTATTTT. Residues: CASSPLGTGSTDTQYF.

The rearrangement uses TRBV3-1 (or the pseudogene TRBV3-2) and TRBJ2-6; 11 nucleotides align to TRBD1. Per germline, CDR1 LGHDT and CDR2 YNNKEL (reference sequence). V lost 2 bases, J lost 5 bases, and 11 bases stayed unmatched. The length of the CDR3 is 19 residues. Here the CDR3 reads CASSQRRYGQGAWANVLTF. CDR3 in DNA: TGTGCCAGCAGCCAACGAAGATATGGACAGGGGGCCTGGGCCAACGTCCTGACTTTC.

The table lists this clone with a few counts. The CDR3 coding sequence is TGTGCCTGGACGACAGGTCAAGGAGAAAAACTGTTTTTT. Translating gives CAWTTGQGEKLFF. The chain recombines TRBV30 with TRBJ1-4, with D perhaps matching TRBD1 (6 bases). V shed 4 bases and J shed 8 bases, with 14 bases lying between them. Germline V CDR1 and CDR2: GTSNPN, SVGIG (reference sequence). The CDR3 has 13 amino acids. The variable domain in full, with the rest retrieved from reference TRBV30 and TRBJ1-4, is SQTIHQWPATLVQPVGSPLSLECTVEGTSNPNLYWYRQAAGRGLQLLFYSVGIGQISSEVPQNLSASRPQDRQFILSSKKLLLSDSGFYLCAWTTGQGEKLFFGSGTQLSVL.

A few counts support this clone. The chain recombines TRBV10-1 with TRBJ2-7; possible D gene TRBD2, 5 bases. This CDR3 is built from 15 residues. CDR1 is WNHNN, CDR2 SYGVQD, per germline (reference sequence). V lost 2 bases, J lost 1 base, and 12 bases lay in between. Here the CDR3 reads CASSEGVARSYEQYF. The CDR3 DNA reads TGCGCCAGCAGTGAGGGGGTAGCGAGGTCCTACGAGCAGTACTTC.

The CDR3 sequence: CASSLGFGEQYF. In nucleotides, the CDR3 is TGTGCCAGCAGCCTAGGCTTCGGGGAGCAGTACTTC. The rearrangement uses TRBV7-2 and TRBJ2-7; no firm D call. The germline V and J ends were trimmed by 5 bases and 7 bases, with 12 bases remaining between them. Germline V lookup: CDR1 SGHTA, CDR2 FQGNSA. The CDR3 runs 12 residues.

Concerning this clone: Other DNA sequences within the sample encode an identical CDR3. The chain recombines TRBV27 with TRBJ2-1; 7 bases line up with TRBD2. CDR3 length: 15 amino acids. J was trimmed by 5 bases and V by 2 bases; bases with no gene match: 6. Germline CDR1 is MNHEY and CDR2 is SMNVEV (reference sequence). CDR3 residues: CASSLLAGENNEQFF. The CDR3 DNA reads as TGTGCCAGCAGTTTACTGGCGGGGGAGAACAATGAGCAGTTCTTC.

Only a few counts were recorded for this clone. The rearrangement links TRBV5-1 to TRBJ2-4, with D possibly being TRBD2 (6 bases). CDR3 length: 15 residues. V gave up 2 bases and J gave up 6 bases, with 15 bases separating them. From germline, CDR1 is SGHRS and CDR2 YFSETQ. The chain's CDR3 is CASSLEQGGSNIQYF. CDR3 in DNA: TGCGCCAGCAGCTTAGAGCAGGGAGGTTCAAACATTCAGTACTTC.

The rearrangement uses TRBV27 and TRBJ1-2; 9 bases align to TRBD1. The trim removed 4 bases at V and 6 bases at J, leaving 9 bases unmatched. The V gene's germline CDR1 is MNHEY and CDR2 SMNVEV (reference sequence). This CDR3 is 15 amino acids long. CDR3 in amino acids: CASSSDPTGGNGYTF. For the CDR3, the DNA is TGTGCCAGCAGTTCTGATCCGACAGGGGGGAATGGCTACACCTTC.

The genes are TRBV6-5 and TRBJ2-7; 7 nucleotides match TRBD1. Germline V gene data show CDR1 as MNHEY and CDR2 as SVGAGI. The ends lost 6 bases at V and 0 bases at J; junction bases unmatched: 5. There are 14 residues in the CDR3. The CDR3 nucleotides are TGTGCCAGCAGGGTCCAGGGGGACTCCTACGAGCAGTACTTC. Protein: CASRVQGDSYEQYF.

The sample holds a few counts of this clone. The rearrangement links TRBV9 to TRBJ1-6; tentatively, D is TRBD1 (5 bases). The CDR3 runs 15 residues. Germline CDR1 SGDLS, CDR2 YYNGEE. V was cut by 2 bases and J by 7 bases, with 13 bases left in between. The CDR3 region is CASSVRGTANSPLHF. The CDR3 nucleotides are TGTGCCAGCAGCGTTCGGGGGACTGCAAATTCACCCCTCCACTTT. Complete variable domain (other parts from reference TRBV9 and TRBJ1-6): DSGVTQTPKHLITATGQRVTLRCSPRSGDLSVYWYQQSLDQGLQFLIQYYNGEERAKGNILERFSAQQFPDLHSELNLSSLELGDSALYFCASSVRGTANSPLHFGNGTRLTVT.

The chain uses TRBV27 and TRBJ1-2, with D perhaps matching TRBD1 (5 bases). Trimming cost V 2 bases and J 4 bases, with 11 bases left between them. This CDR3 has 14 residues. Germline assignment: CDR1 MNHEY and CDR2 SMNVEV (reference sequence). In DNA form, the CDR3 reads TGTGCCAGCAGTTTAGGGGGGAGGGGCTATGGCTACACCTTC. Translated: CASSLGGRGYGYTF.

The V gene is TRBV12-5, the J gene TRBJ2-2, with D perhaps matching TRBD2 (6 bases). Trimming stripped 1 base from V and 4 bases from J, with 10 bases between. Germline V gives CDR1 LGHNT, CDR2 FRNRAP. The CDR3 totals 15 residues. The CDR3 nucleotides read TGTGCTAGTGGTTTGGGGCGGGGAGTCACCGGGGAGCTGTTTTTT. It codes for CASGLGRGVTGELFF.

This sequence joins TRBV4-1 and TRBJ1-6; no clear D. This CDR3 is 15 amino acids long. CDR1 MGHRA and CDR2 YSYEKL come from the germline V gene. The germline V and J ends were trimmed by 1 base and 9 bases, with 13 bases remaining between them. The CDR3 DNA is TGCGCCAGCAGCCAAGTGAGGGTTGGTGGTTCACCCCTCCACTTT. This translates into CASSQVRVGGSPLHF.

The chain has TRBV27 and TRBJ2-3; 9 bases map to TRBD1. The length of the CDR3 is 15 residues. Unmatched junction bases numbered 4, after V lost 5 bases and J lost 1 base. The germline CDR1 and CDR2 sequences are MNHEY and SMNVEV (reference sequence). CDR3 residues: CASSPWTGGTDTQYF. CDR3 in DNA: TGTGCCAGCAGTCCCTGGACAGGGGGCACAGATACGCAGTATTTT.

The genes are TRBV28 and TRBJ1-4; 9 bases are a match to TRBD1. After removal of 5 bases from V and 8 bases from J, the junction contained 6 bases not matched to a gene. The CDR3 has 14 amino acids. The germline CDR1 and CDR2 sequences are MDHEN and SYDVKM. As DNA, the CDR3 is TGTGCCAGCAGTCCCCCTGGACAGGGGGAAAAACTGTTTTTT. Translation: CASSPPGQGEKLFF.

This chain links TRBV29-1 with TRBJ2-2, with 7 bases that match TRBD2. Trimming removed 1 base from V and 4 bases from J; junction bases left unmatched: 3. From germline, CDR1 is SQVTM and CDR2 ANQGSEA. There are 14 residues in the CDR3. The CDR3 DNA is TGCAGCGTTGAAGTGGGGGAGGGCACCGGGGAGCTGTTTTTT. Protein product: CSVEVGEGTGELFF.

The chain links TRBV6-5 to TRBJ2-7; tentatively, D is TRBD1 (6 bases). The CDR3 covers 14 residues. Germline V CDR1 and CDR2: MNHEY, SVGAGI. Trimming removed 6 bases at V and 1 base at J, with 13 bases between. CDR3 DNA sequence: TGTGCCAGCAGACTCACAGGGAATTCCTACGAGCAGTACGTC. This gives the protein CASRLTGNSYEQYV.

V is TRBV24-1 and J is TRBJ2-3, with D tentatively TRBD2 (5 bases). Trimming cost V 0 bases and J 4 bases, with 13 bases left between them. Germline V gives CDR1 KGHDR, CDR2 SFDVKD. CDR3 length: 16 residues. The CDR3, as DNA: TGTGCCACCAGTGATTTGCAGGTGGGGAGTTCAGATACGCAGTATTTT. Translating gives CATSDLQVGSSDTQYF.

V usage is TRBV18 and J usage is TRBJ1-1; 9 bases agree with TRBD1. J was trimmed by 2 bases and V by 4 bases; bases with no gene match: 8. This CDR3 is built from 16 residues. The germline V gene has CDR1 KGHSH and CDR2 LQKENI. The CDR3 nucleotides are TGTGCCAGCTCACTAGGACAGGGGCTATTTAACACTGAAGCTTTCTTT. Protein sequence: CASSLGQGLFNTEAFF.

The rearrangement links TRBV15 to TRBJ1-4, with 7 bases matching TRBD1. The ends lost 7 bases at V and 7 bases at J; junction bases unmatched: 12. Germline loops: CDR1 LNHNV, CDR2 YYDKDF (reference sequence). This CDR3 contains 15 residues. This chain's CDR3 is CATTTGQAQSEKLFF. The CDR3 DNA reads TGTGCCACCACCACTGGACAGGCTCAGAGTGAAAAACTGTTTTTT.

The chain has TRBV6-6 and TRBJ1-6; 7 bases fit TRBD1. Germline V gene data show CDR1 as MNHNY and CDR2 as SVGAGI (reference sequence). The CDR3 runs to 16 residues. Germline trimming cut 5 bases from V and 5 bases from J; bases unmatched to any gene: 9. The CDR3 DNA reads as TGTGCCAGCAGTCGACAGACAGGGTCGAATAATTCACCCCTCCACTTT. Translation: CASSRQTGSNNSPLHF.

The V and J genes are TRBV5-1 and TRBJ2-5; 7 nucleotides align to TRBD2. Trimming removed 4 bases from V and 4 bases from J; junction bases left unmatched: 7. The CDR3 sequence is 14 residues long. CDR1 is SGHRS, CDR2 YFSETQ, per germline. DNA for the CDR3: TGCGCCAGCAGCCTCCGACCGGGAGGAGAGACCCAGTACTTC. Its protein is CASSLRPGGETQYF.